This section outlines one T cell receptor beta chain sequence together with its context. The protocol was immunoSEQ multiplex PCR, while the TCRdb copy is restricted to in-frame clones and leaves out a portion. The sample contains 99,000 or so clones, around 88% of which appear only once. The source of the sample is a study of blood T cell repertoires in COVID-19. The CDR3 length is 15 residues. V dropped 0 bases and J dropped 0 bases, with 6 bases sitting between them. Looked up from germline, CDR1 is LNHNV and CDR2 is YYDKDF (reference sequence). The genes are TRBV15 and TRBJ1-3; no firm D call. This clonotype was sampled from a man aged 50 to 60 with COVID-19, enrolled during active disease. The sample comprised peripheral blood. CDR3: CATSRDRSSGNTIYF. The CDR3 DNA sequence: TGTGCCACCAGCAGAGACAGATCCTCTGGAAACACCATATATTTT.